This T cell receptor (beta chain) stems from a study of blood T cell repertoires in COVID-19. In the original workflow: Reference gene primer amplification in the assay estimated nucleated cell counts. Profiled with immunoSEQ multiplex PCR; TCRdb holds only in-frame clones, not every one. V, J and clone size are taken as reported in that table, and D and trimming were inferred from the DNA itself. Here the sample spans about 200,000 clones, 84% being singletons. The participants were between about 18 and 90 years old and came from 24 US areas. Participant-reported clinical history was the basis for cohort assignment. After removal of 4 bases from V and 1 base from J, the junction contained 9 bases not matched to a gene. The CDR3 runs to 17 residues. Germline CDR1 MGHRA, CDR2 YSYEKL. This clone has a single count.

Sequencing was done on a sample of PBMCs or T cells enriched from blood (not recorded which). This TCR came from a middle-aged man who had recovered from COVID-19. The chain uses TRBV4-1 and TRBJ2-7, with 11 bases aligning to TRBD2. The CDR3, as DNA: TGCGCCAGCAGCCGCGAAATACTAGCGGGAGAATCCTACGAGCAGTACTTC. Amino acid sequence: CASSREILAGESYEQYF.